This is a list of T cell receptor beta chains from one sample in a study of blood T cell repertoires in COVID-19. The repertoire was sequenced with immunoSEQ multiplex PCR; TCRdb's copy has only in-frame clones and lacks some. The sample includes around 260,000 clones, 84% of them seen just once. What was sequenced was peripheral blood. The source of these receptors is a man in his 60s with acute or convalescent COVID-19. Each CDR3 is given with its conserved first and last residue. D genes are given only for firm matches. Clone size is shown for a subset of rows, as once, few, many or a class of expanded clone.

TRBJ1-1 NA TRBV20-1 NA CSANRGTEAFF TGCAGTGCTAATAGGGGGACTGAAGCTTTCTTT
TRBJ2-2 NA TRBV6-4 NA CASSSGETGELFF TGTGCCAGCAGTTCAGGGGAAACCGGGGAGCTGTTTTTT
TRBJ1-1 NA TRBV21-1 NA CASRSLDYAGQGFWRNRNTEAFF TGTGCCAGCAGGTCTTTGGATTATGCGGGACAGGGCTTCTGGCGGAACAGGAACACTGAAGCTTTCTTT
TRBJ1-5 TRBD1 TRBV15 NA CATSRQTSRGMDQPQHF TGTGCCACCAGCAGACAAACTTCCAGGGGGATGGATCAGCCCCAGCATTTT
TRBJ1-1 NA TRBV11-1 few CASRTTYTEAFF TGTGCCAGCAGGACGACTTACACTGAAGCTTTCTTT
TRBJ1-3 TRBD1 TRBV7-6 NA CASSLGGGGTGYSGNTIYF TGTGCCAGCAGCTTAGGTGGTGGTGGGACAGGGTACTCTGGAAACACCATATATTTT
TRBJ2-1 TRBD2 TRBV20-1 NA CSASRKLAGGNEQFF TGCAGTGCTAGTAGGAAACTAGCGGGGGGCAATGAGCAGTTCTTC
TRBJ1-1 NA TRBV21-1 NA CASSKVAGRGPRRNTEAFF TGTGCCAGCAGCAAAGTGGCAGGAAGAGGGCCTAGACGGAACACTGAAGCTTTCTTT
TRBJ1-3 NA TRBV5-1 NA CASSLVEASGNTIYF TGCGCCAGCAGCTTGGTAGAAGCCTCTGGAAACACCATATATTTT
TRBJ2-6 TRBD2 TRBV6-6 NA CASSPLASGGTGANVLTF TGTGCCAGCAGTCCCCTCGCTAGCGGGGGAACTGGGGCCAACGTCCTGACTTTC
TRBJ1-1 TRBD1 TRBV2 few CASRGGQANTEAFF TGTGCCAGCAGGGGAGGACAGGCGAACACTGAAGCTTTCTTT
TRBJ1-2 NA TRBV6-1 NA CASSESVGYGGYTF TGTGCCAGCAGTGAATCTGTGGGCTACGGTGGCTACACCTTC
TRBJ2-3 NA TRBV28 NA CASSSGRATDTQYF TGTGCCAGCAGTTCTGGCAGGGCTACAGATACGCAGTATTTT
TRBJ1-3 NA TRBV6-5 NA CASSLTGKPGNTIYF TGTGCCAGCAGCCTAACAGGGAAGCCTGGAAACACCATATATTTT
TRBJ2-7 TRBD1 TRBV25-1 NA CASSEQGASYEQYF TGTGCCAGCAGTGAACAGGGGGCTTCCTACGAGCAGTACTTC
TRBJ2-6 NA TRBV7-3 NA CASSSSSGANVLTF TGTGCCAGCAGCTCCAGCTCTGGGGCCAACGTCCTGACTTTC
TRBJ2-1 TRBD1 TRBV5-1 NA CASSLAQGATYNEQFF TGCGCCAGCAGCTTGGCCCAGGGGGCCACCTACAATGAGCAGTTCTTC
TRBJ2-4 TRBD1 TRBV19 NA CASSNRGLLAKNIQYF TGTGCCAGTAGTAACAGGGGATTACTAGCCAAAAACATTCAGTACTTC
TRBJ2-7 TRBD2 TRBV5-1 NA CASSFGTSGRRGYEQYF TGCGCCAGCAGCTTCGGGACTAGCGGGAGGCGAGGCTACGAGCAGTACTTC
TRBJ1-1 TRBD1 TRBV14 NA CASSQAGRQGPSEAFF TGTGCCAGCAGCCAAGCAGGGAGACAGGGTCCCTCTGAAGCTTTCTTT
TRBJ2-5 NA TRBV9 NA CASSAGVSEQETQYF TGTGCCAGCAGCGCGGGAGTTAGCGAACAAGAGACCCAGTACTTC
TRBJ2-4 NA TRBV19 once CASSSQGRNIQYF TGTGCCAGTAGTTCCCAGGGGCGAAACATTCAGTACTTC
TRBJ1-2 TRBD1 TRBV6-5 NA CASETGDVYGYTF TGTGCCAGCGAAACAGGGGACGTCTATGGCTACACCTTC
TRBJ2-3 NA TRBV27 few CASSPQFASTDTQYF TGTGCCAGCAGTCCCCAATTTGCGAGCACAGATACGCAGTATTTT
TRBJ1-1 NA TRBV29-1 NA CSVELRQLNTEAFF TGCAGCGTTGAACTCAGGCAGTTGAACACTGAAGCTTTCTTT
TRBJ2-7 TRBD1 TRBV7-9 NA CASTPRGQGRFEQYF TGTGCCAGCACCCCTAGGGGACAGGGACGCTTCGAGCAGTACTTC
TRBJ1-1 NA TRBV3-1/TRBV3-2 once CASSQAYGAGVAFF TGTGCCAGCAGCCAAGCTTACGGGGCAGGGGTGGCTTTCTTT
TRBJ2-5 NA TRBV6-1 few CASSESGAKETQYF TGTGCCAGCAGTGAAAGCGGCGCAAAAGAGACCCAGTACTTC
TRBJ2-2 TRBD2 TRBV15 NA CATSGSGAFRAGELFF TGTGCCACCAGCGGAAGCGGGGCCTTCCGGGCCGGGGAGCTGTTTTTT
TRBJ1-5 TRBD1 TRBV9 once CASSVGGGGDQPQHF TGTGCCAGCAGCGTAGGAGGAGGGGGCGATCAGCCCCAGCATTTT
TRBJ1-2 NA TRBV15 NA CATSFPPGGIYGYTF TGTGCCACCAGCTTCCCCCCGGGGGGAATCTATGGCTACACCTTC
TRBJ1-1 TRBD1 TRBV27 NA CASKTGSPGTEAFF TGTGCCAGCAAGACAGGGAGCCCAGGCACTGAAGCTTTCTTT
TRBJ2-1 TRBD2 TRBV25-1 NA CASSEAVWSSGNNEQFF TGTGCCAGCAGTGAAGCTGTATGGTCTAGCGGGAACAATGAGCAGTTCTTC
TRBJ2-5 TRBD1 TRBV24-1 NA CATSADRGVEETQYF TGTGCCACCAGTGCGGACAGGGGGGTCGAGGAGACCCAGTACTTC
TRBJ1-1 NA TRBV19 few CASSTRGTEAFF TGTGCCAGTAGTACCCGGGGGACTGAAGCTTTCTTT
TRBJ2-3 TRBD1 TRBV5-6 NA CASSSPGTDPSTDTQYF TGTGCCAGCAGCTCCCCCGGGACAGATCCTAGCACAGATACGCAGTATTTT
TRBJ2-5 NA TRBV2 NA CASSVAGQETQYF TGTGCCAGCAGTGTGGCAGGTCAAGAGACCCAGTACTTC
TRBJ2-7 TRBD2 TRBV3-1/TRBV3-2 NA CASSPPSGRAPEQYF TGTGCCAGCAGCCCCCCTAGCGGGAGGGCGCCAGAGCAGTACTTC
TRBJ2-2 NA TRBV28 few CASSLFSPNTGELFF TGTGCCAGCAGTTTATTTAGCCCGAACACCGGGGAGCTGTTTTTT
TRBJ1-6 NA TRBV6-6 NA CASSYPPGRGGSPLHF TGTGCCAGCAGTTACCCCCCGGGCAGGGGCGGTTCACCCCTCCACTTT
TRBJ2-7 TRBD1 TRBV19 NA CASSIRTGGFLYEQYF TGTGCCAGTAGTATTAGGACAGGGGGCTTCTTATACGAGCAGTACTTC